This TCR beta chain derives from a study of blood T cells in healthy people across ages. A J-beta primer mix and a sample-barcoded 5' primer were used in a second PCR of roughly 6 to 11 cycles. MiXCR was run by TCRdb on the 5' RACE reads, yielding one entry per CDR3 protein. This sample has 550,000 to 600,000 distinct CDR3 sequences, with around 50% found just once. V dropped 4 bases and J dropped 4; count of bases not matched to a gene: 8. The length of the CDR3 is 16 residues. Per germline, CDR1 LGHNA and CDR2 YNFKEQ. The sequenced sample consisted of blood. The TCR sequence derives from a man older than 75 in good health. The chain has TRBV4-2 and TRBJ2-1; 9 bases are a match to TRBD1. The CDR3 loop is CASSLGQGIGYNEQFF. Here the CDR3 DNA reads TGTGCCAGCAGCCTAGGACAGGGGATCGGGTACAATGAGCAGTTCTTC.